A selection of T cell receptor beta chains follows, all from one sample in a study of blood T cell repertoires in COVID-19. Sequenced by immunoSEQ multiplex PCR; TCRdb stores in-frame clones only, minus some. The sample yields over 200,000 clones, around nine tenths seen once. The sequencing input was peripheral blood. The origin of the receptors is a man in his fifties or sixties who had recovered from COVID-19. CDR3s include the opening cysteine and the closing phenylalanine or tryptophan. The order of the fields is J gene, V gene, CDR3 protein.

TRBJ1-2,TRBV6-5,CASSTRQGVGYGYTF
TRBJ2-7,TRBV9,CASSVAPLGGEQYF
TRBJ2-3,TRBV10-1,CASSILAGGQPDTQYF
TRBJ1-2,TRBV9,CASSVGTLGDYGYTF
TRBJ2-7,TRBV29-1,CSATLNYEQYF
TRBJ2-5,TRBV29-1,CSVRGETQYF
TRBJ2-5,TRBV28,CASSSPGQGGVETQYF
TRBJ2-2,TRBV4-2,CASSLLELAGETGELFF
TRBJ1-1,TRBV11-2,CASSPYRGGSEAFF
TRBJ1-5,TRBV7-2,CASSLGQVHQPQHF
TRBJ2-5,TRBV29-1,CSVVVTEHPFGETQYF
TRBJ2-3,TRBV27,CASSLKDRGSTDTQYF
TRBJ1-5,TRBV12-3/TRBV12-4,CATGGDNQPQHF
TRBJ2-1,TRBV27,CASSRTGGGEQFF
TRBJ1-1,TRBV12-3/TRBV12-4,CASTRRDTEAFF
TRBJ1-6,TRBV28,CASSSGSGNSPLHF
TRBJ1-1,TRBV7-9,CASSEPSEAFF
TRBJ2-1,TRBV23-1,CARPTSGIPYNEQFF
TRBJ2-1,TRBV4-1,CASGRTLAGDEQFF
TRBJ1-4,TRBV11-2,CASSFSENEKLFF
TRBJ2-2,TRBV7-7,CASSLAGGAGELFF
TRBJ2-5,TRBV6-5,CASSPRQRQETQYF
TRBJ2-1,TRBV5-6,CASSLVGQGAREQFF
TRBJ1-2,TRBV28,CASSFPNWGSNYGYTF
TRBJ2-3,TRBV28,CASSSDRSTQYF
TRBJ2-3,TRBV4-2,CASSPTTGRPTDTQYF
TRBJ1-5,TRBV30,CAWSGGGQPQHF
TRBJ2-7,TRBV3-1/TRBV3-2,CASSQEDRNYEQYF
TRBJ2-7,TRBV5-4,CASVGMGLAGVYEQYF
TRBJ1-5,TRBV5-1,CASSPGTGGGQPQHF
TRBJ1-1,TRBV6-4,CASSDGTGGRTEAFF
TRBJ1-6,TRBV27,CASSLIQGGSPLHF
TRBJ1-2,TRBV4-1,CASSHTGGASYGYTF
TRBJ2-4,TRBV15,CATSRFTGGAGNIQYF
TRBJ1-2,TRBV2,CASRGTGGAYGYTF
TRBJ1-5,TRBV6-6,CASSQDRDDQPQHF
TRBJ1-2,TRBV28,CASSLDREGYTF
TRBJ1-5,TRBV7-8,CASSLRRVGSNQPQHF
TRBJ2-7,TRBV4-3,CASSQEGLARQYF
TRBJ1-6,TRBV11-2,CASRIQGTDSPLHF
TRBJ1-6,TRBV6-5,CASSREGGFTSPLHF
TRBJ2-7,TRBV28,CASSLSGQGSDEQYF
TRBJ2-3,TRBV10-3,CAIMKGLTDTQYF
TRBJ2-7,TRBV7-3,CASSLSWGDYEQYF
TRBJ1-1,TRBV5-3,CARSAGQGGTEAFF
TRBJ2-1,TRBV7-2,CASSSGPSSYNEQFF
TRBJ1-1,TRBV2,CASSDRDRGHPEAFF
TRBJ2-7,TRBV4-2,CASSQEAGGPKEQYF
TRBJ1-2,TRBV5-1,CASSLEGTNNYGYTF
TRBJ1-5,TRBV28,CASILGTGWNQPQHF
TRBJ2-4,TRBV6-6,CASNRQDLAKNIQYF
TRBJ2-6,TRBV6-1,CASSESPQGGAGANVLTF
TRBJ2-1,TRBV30,CAWRPSSSYNEQFF
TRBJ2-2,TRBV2,CASSELGLGNTGELFF
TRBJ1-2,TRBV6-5,CASSTGGRVYGYTF